The T cell receptor (beta chain) under discussion was sequenced for a study of type 1 regulatory T cells. Looking at the study overall: T-allo10 is a Tr1-enriched, alloantigen-specific CD4 T cell product made in vitro. General study findings and limits: Compared with non-type 1 regulatory T cells, type 1 regulatory T cells showed a more restricted TCR repertoire.

The table lists this clonotype with a few counts. Its matching antigen is unknown. From germline, CDR1 is SQVTM and CDR2 ANQGSEA. V was trimmed by 6 bases and J by 11 bases, leaving 19 bases between them. The CDR3 extends over 12 amino acids. TCRdb re-called the reads with MiXCR, one entry per CDR3 protein. This sample has 63,000 or so distinct CDR3 sequences; about 50% occur once, and the top ten carry about 2%. The sample taken for sequencing was cultured non-Tr1 T cells, either the whole culture or a sorted T cell fraction (not recorded which). This receptor was taken from a human donor in good health. The J gene is TRBJ1-1, the V gene TRBV29-1; D not certain. CDR3 region: CSVGMMSTVAFF. The CDR3 region has the DNA TGCAGCGTGGGGATGATGTCCACCGTGGCTTTCTTT. The complete variable domain, with remaining parts taken from reference TRBV29-1 and TRBJ1-1, reads SAVISQKPSRDICQRGTSLTIQCQVDSQVTMMFWYRQQPGQSLTLIATANQGSEATYESGFVIDKFPISRPNLTFSTLTVSNMSPEDSSIYLCSVGMMSTVAFFGQGTRLTVV.